The rows below give T cell receptor beta chains drawn from one sample of a study of glioma-infiltrating T cells. TCRdb reprocessed the multiplex PCR reads with MiXCR, giving one entry per CDR3 protein. The sample consists of some 150,000 distinct CDR3 sequences, around 40% of them appearing once. The sample consisted of glioma tissue, nonneoplastic brain tissue, or PBMCs (not recorded which). All receptors come from a human donor with low-grade glioma or glioblastoma, undergoing nonglioma brain surgery, or in good health (not recorded which). The CDR3 runs from the conserved cysteine through the conserved F or W. The D gene is left open where the match is weak. Expanded clones are given a class, and other clones once, few, many or no size at all.

>many|TRBJ2-3|-|TRBV6-1
CASSEMGQRQYF
TGTGCCAGCAGTGAAATGGGACAAAGGCAGTATTTT
>few|TRBJ2-1|-|TRBV6-1
CASTKPGGEGLSQQFF
TGTGCCAGCACCAAGCCAGGGGGGGAGGGGCTCAGTCAGCAGTTCTTC
>once|TRBJ2-7|-|TRBV20-1
CSAFRGRAGEQYF
TGCAGTGCTTTTAGGGGGAGGGCCGGCGAGCAGTACTTC
>-|TRBJ1-5|-|TRBV3-1
CASSQGGREQPQHF
TGTGCCAGCAGCCAAGGTGGGCGCGAACAGCCCCAGCATTTT
>-|TRBJ2-1|TRBD2|TRBV6-1
CASSRGTSGTYNEQFF
TGTGCCAGCAGTAGGGGGACTAGCGGAACCTACAATGAGCAGTTCTTC
>few|TRBJ1-1|-|TRBV6-2/TRBV6-3
CASTEGEVTEAFF
TGTGCCAGCACGGAGGGAGAAGTCACTGAAGCTTTCTTT
>-|TRBJ2-3|-|TRBV11-2
CASSHDPASDTQYF
TGTGCCAGCAGTCATGACCCGGCATCAGATACGCAGTATTTT
>few|TRBJ2-7|-|TRBV6-6
CASSYSGGLYEQYF
TGTGCCAGCAGTTACTCCGGAGGACTCTACGAGCAGTACTTC
>-|TRBJ1-1|-|TRBV6-1
CASSSPGRNTEAFF
TGTGCCAGCAGCTCCCCCGGCAGAAACACTGAAGCTTTCTTT
>few|TRBJ1-2|TRBD1|TRBV7-9
CASSFGTGFGYGYTF
TGTGCCAGCAGCTTCGGGACAGGGTTCGGCTATGGCTACACCTTC
>few|TRBJ1-2|-|TRBV20-1
CSARDYGAEGYTF
TGCAGTGCTAGAGATTACGGTGCAGAGGGCTACACCTTC
>few|TRBJ2-2|-|TRBV6-1
CASSFESGSGELFF
TGTGCCAGCAGTTTTGAGTCGGGATCCGGGGAGCTGTTTTTT
>-|TRBJ2-1|-|TRBV4-1
CASSQDIAGGYNEQFF
TGCGCCAGCAGCCAAGATATAGCCGGGGGCTACAATGAGCAGTTCTTC
>-|TRBJ1-1|-|TRBV2
CASSGQPNTEAFF
TGTGCCAGCAGTGGACAGCCGAACACTGAAGCTTTCTTT
>-|TRBJ2-7|-|TRBV27
CASSLSGEYEQYF
TGTGCCAGCAGTTTATCTGGGGAATACGAGCAGTACTTC
>-|TRBJ1-6|-|TRBV18
CASSPGTDNSPLHF
TGTGCCAGCTCACCTGGGACGGATAATTCACCCCTCCACTTT
>few|TRBJ1-1|TRBD1|TRBV20-1
CSAIRGSYTEAFF
TGCAGTGCTATCAGGGGGTCGTACACTGAAGCTTTCTTT
>-|TRBJ2-7|TRBD1|TRBV28
CASSPGQGFEQYF
TGTGCCAGCAGCCCGGGACAGGGTTTCGAGCAGTACTTC
>-|TRBJ1-2|-|TRBV24-1
CATSDYEGPLDYGYTF
TGTGCCACCAGTGATTACGAGGGACCCCTTGACTATGGCTACACCTTC
>-|TRBJ2-3|-|TRBV6-2/TRBV6-3
CASSQGMRGILDTQYF
TGTGCCAGCAGCCAGGGGATGCGGGGGATATTGGATACGCAGTATTTT
>once|TRBJ2-2|-|TRBV27
CASSTPGAAGELFF
TGTGCCAGCAGTACGCCGGGTGCAGCCGGGGAGCTGTTTTTT
>-|TRBJ2-5|-|TRBV7-2
CASSFRTLSETQYF
TGTGCCAGCAGCTTCAGAACCCTTTCTGAGACCCAGTACTTC
>few|TRBJ1-1|-|TRBV19
CASSIGGEGTEAFF
TGTGCCAGTAGTATAGGTGGGGAAGGGACTGAAGCTTTCTTT
>few|TRBJ1-5|-|TRBV6-1
CASSEVGQINQPQHF
TGTGCCAGCAGTGAAGTTGGACAGATTAATCAGCCCCAGCATTTT
>-|TRBJ2-7|-|TRBV6-1
CASSPGGEQYF
TGTGCCAGCAGCCCGGGTGGCGAGCAGTACTTC
>many|TRBJ2-7|-|TRBV27
CASSRDSDYEQYF
TGTGCCAGCTCGCGGGACTCCGACTACGAGCAGTACTTC
>-|TRBJ2-1|-|TRBV6-2/TRBV6-3
CASSYSMRIDNNEQFF
TGTGCCAGCAGTTACTCGATGCGTATAGACAACAATGAGCAGTTCTTC
>-|TRBJ2-5|TRBD2|TRBV6-9
CARSYHGTSARQETQYF
TGTGCCAGAAGTTACCACGGGACTAGCGCAAGGCAAGAGACCCAGTACTTC
>few|TRBJ2-3|-|TRBV24-1
CATSDPGRGTDTQYF
TGTGCCACCAGTGATCCAGGAAGAGGCACAGATACGCAGTATTTT
>-|TRBJ2-7|TRBD1|TRBV20-1
CSAPPGQAYEQYF
TGCAGTGCCCCCCCGGGACAGGCCTACGAGCAGTACTTC